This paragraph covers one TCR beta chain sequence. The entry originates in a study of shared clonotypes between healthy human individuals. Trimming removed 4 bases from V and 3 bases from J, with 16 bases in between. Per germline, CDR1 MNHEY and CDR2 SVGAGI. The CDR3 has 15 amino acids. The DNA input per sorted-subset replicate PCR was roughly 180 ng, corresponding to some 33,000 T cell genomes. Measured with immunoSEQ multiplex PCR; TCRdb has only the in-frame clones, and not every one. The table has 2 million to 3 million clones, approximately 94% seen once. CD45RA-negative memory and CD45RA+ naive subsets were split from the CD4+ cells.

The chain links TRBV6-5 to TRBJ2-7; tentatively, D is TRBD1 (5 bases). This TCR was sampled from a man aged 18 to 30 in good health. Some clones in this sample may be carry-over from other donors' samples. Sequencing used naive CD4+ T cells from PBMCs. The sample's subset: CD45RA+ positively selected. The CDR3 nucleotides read TGTGCCAGCAGTTCCCAGGACCCTAGGGGCTACGAGCAGTACTTC. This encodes CASSSQDPRGYEQYF.